The 6 T cell receptor beta chains given below trace back to one sample, sequenced in a study of PD-1 blockade in classical Hodgkin lymphoma. Libraries were prepared by immunoSEQ multiplex PCR; TCRdb keeps only in-frame clonotypes and omits some of them. The top ten clones hold over 2.5% of a sample with about 85,000 clones, about 90% of them seen once. With no exception, relapse followed autologous stem cell transplantation in all patients, and brentuximab vedotin exposure varied. The sequencing here drew on peripheral blood mononuclear cells (PBMCs), taken before the second cycle of nivolumab. These receptor sequences come from a human donor with classical Hodgkin lymphoma.

This CDR3 reads CASTTWDRAQSGANVLTF. The CDR3 bases are TGTGCCAGTACCACCTGGGACAGGGCACAATCCGGGGCCAACGTCCTGACTTTC. The V call is TRBV19, the J call TRBJ2-6, with 9 nucleotides matching TRBD1. The ends lost 7 bases at V and 4 bases at J; junction bases unmatched: 14. Germline V gene sequence: CDR1 LNHDA, CDR2 SQIVND (reference sequence). CDR3 length: 18 amino acids.

The CDR3 DNA is TGTGCCAGCAGCTTAGCGACAGGCCTCTCTGGGGCCAACGTCCTGACTTTC. This translates into CASSLATGLSGANVLTF. This chain uses TRBV7-9 with TRBJ2-6, with D possibly matching TRBD1 (6 bases). The CDR3 extends over 17 amino acids. The V and J ends lost 0 bases and 0 bases respectively, with 9 bases between them. Per germline, CDR1 SEHNR and CDR2 FQNEAQ (reference sequence).

The chain is built from TRBV28 and TRBJ2-7; no clear D gene. The CDR3 covers 14 residues. Trimming removed 4 bases at V and 3 bases at J, with 13 bases between. CDR1 MDHEN and CDR2 SYDVKM come from the germline V gene. The CDR3, as DNA: TGTGCCAGCAGTTCTTCCGGGTCCCTCTACGAGCAGTACTTC. Translated: CASSSSGSLYEQYF.

The chain links TRBV11-2 to TRBJ2-3; D ambiguous. This CDR3 spans 12 amino acids. V was cut by 3 bases and J by 2 bases, with 3 bases left in between. The V gene's germline CDR1 is SGHAT and CDR2 FQNNGV. The CDR3 loop reads CASSLYTDTQYF. Here the CDR3 DNA reads TGTGCCAGCAGCTTGTACACAGATACGCAGTATTTT. The whole variable domain, remainder taken from reference TRBV11-2 and TRBJ2-3, is EAGVAQSPRYKIIEKRQSVAFWCNPISGHATLYWYQQILGQGPKLLIQFQNNGVVDDSQLPKDRFSAERLKGVDSTLKIQPAKLEDSAVYLCASSLYTDTQYFGPGTRLTVL.

The V and J genes are TRBV10-3 and TRBJ2-5, with TRBD1 matching over 7 bases. The V gene's germline CDR1 is ENHRY and CDR2 SYGVKD. There are 15 residues in the CDR3. With V trimmed by 11 bases and J by 0 bases, 12 bases remained unmatched. CDR3 nucleotides: TGTGCCTTTCGCCGGGACAGCCGGTACCAAGAGACCCAGTACTTC. It is translated as CAFRRDSRYQETQYF.

The J gene is TRBJ2-2, the V gene TRBV5-4; D might be TRBD2 (6 bases). CDR1 and CDR2 from the germline V gene are SGHNT and YYREEE (reference sequence). The CDR3 is made up of 16 amino acids. V lost 5 bases to trimming and J lost 1 base, with 15 bases between them. The CDR3 here is CASRGTQNVNTGELFF. CDR3 sequence (DNA): TGTGCCAGCAGGGGGACTCAAAACGTGAACACCGGGGAGCTGTTTTTT.